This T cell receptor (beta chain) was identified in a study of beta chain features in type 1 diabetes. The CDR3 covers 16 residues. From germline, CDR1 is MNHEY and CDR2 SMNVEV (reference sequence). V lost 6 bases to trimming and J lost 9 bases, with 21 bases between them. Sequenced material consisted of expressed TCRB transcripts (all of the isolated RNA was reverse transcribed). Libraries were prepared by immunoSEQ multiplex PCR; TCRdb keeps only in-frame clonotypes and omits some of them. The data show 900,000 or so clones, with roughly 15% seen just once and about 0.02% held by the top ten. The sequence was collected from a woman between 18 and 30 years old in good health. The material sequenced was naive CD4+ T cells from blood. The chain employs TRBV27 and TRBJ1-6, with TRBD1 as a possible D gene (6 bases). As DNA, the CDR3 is TGTGCCAGCAGCCGAAACCACGACAGGAAAGCTTCACCCCTCCACTTT. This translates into CASSRNHDRKASPLHF.